This is a list of T cell receptor beta chains from one sample in a study of CD8+CD57+ T cells in acquired aplastic anemia. MiXCR, applied by TCRdb to the reads, yields one record per CDR3 protein. The table records approximately 470,000 distinct CDR3 sequences, around 32% of them present only once. What was sequenced was sorted CD4+, CD8+, or CD8+CD57+ T cells (not recorded which) from PBMCs. All receptors derive from a human donor with aplastic anemia. The CDR3 runs from the conserved cysteine through the conserved F or W. D genes are given only for firm matches. Size values are once, few and many counts, or a class for expanded clones, and some rows have none.

V gene	J gene	D gene	clone size	CDR3 DNA	CDR3 protein
TRBV7-3	TRBJ1-2	NA	many	TGTGCCAGCAGCCCAGGCCAGGGGCTCTATGGCTACACCTTC	CASSPGQGLYGYTF
TRBV12-3/TRBV12-4	TRBJ2-2	TRBD2	NA	TGTGCCAGCAGACCACTAGCGGGGGGCACTCAGAACACCGGGGAGCTGTTTTTT	CASRPLAGGTQNTGELFF
TRBV5-8	TRBJ1-2	NA	few	TGTGCCAGCAGCTTGGTCGGGCCTAACTATGGCTACACCTTC	CASSLVGPNYGYTF
TRBV7-9	TRBJ2-7	NA	many	TGTGCCAGCAGCCCACTTCGTGGGAGCCCCTACGAGCAGTACTTC	CASSPLRGSPYEQYF
TRBV19	TRBJ2-1	NA	many	TGTGCCAGTAGCACGGGCGCGGTATCCTACAATGAGCAGTTCTTC	CASSTGAVSYNEQFF
TRBV15	TRBJ2-5	NA	many	TGTGCCACCAGCAGAGATGGGGCAGGGGAAGAGACCCAGTACTTC	CATSRDGAGEETQYF
TRBV11-2	TRBJ1-6	NA	many	TGTGCCAGCAGCTTAAGGCTGAATTCACCCCTCCACTTT	CASSLRLNSPLHF
TRBV7-2	TRBJ2-1	TRBD2	many	TGTGCCAGCAGCTTAGTTGGCGGGAGGGCCGCGAGTGAGCAGTTCTTC	CASSLVGGRAASEQFF
TRBV29-1	TRBJ2-7	TRBD2	NA	TGCAGCGTTGAAGTGACTAGCGGCACTTACGAGCAGTACTTC	CSVEVTSGTYEQYF
TRBV7-9	TRBJ1-3	TRBD1	NA	TGTGCCAGCAGCCCGGGACAGACCATATATTTT	CASSPGQTIYF
TRBV19	TRBJ1-5	TRBD1	NA	TGTGCCAGTAGTAGGCGGAGACAGGGAAGCAATCAGCCCCAGCATTTT	CASSRRRQGSNQPQHF
TRBV29-1	TRBJ2-5	NA	many	TGCAGCCACACCCCAGGGATTAGAGGGACCCAGTACTTC	CSHTPGIRGTQYF
TRBV12-3/TRBV12-4	TRBJ2-6	NA	few	TGTGCCAGCAGTTACCGGGACGGTCCCTCTGGGGCCAACGTCCTGACTTTC	CASSYRDGPSGANVLTF
TRBV7-2	TRBJ2-5	TRBD2	many	TGTGCCAGCAGCTCGGGACTAGAACTCGCCCAGTACTTC	CASSSGLELAQYF
TRBV19	TRBJ2-4	TRBD2	NA	TGTGCCAGTAGTAGGACTAGCGGGGGGGCCGGTGCCAAAAACATTCAGTACTTC	CASSRTSGGAGAKNIQYF
TRBV7-2	TRBJ2-7	NA	many	TGTGCCAGCAGCTTAAGGATCGGCGGGTACGAGCAGTACTTC	CASSLRIGGYEQYF
TRBV20-1	TRBJ1-2	NA	many	TGCAGTGCTTCCCGGACAGCTAACTATGGCTACACCTTC	CSASRTANYGYTF
TRBV19	TRBJ1-1	NA	NA	TGTGCCGGTAGTGATCCCGGCGCTGGCACTGAAGCTTTCTTT	CAGSDPGAGTEAFF
TRBV6-1	TRBJ2-7	NA	few	TGTGCCAGCAGCCGCCTGGAAGCAAACGAGCAGTACTTC	CASSRLEANEQYF
TRBV19	TRBJ1-6	TRBD1	NA	TGTGCCAGTAGCTTCGACAGGGAAGGCTCACCCCTCCACTTT	CASSFDREGSPLHF
TRBV15	TRBJ1-4	TRBD1	NA	TGTGCCACCAGCAGAGATGGAGACAGGGGAAAACTGTTTTTT	CATSRDGDRGKLFF
TRBV7-2	TRBJ2-7	NA	many	TGTGCCAGCAGCCAAAGAGCCTCCTACGAGCAGTACTTC	CASSQRASYEQYF
TRBV7-4	TRBJ1-1	NA	NA	TGTGCCTGGAGTGCGTGGAAAGTGGGCACTGAAGCTTTCTTT	CAWSAWKVGTEAFF
TRBV20-1	TRBJ2-7	NA	many	TGCAGTGCTAGTGTGGACGAGCAGTACTTC	CSASVDEQYF
TRBV10-1	TRBJ2-2	TRBD2	few	TGCGCCAGCAGTGAGCCGGCTAGCGGGGGGCAACAGTATAACACCGGGGAGCTGTTTTTT	CASSEPASGGQQYNTGELFF
TRBV24-1	TRBJ2-7	TRBD1	NA	TGTGCTAGAGCGTCGACAGGGGCTTCCTACGAGCAGTACTTC	CARASTGASYEQYF
TRBV20-1	TRBJ2-7	NA	NA	TGCAGTGCCCCCGGCGGGGTCTCCTACGAGCAGTACTTC	CSAPGGVSYEQYF